Following are 22 T cell receptor beta chains from one sample sequenced in a study of cytomegalovirus exposure and HLA in healthy donors. Use of 60 Vbeta and 13 Jbeta primers characterized the PCR. Sequencing used immunoSEQ multiplex PCR; TCRdb keeps in-frame clones, though not all of them. The repertoire table contains around 200,000 clones. Sequences were obtained from PBMCs. Receptor source: a woman under 30 in good health and CMV-seropositive.

V usage is TRBV7-3 and J usage is TRBJ1-4; 10 bases map to TRBD1. The germline V gene has CDR1 SGHTA and CDR2 FQGTGA. Trimming removed 2 bases from V and 5 bases from J; junction bases left unmatched: 5. The CDR3 is 16 residues long. CDR3 in DNA: TGTGCCAGCAGCTTAGTCGGGGGACAGGGGAATGAAAAACTGTTTTTT. Encoded protein: CASSLVGGQGNEKLFF. Filled out from reference TRBV7-3 and TRBJ1-4, the complete variable domain reads GAGVSQTPSNKVTEKGKYVELRCDPISGHTALYWYRQSLGQGPEFLIYFQGTGAADDSGLPNDRFFAVRPEGSVSTLKIQRTERGDSAVYLCASSLVGGQGNEKLFFGSGTQLSVL.

J is TRBJ1-2 and V is TRBV18; D gene unclear. Germline loops: CDR1 KGHSH, CDR2 LQKENI. CDR3 size: 14 residues. V was clipped by 3 bases and J by 3 bases, with 11 bases between them. As DNA, the CDR3 is TGTGCCAGCTCACCGACACCGGAGGACTATGGCTACACCTTC. It translates to CASSPTPEDYGYTF.

The gene calls are TRBV7-2 and TRBJ1-4; 9 positions agree with TRBD1. The CDR3 has 13 amino acids. Germline loops: CDR1 SGHTA, CDR2 FQGNSA. V trimming: 4 bases; J trimming: 7 bases; junction bases outside the gene matches: 1. In DNA form, the CDR3 reads TGTGCCAGCAGCTCGGACAGGGGTGAAAAACTGTTTTTT. It specifies CASSSDRGEKLFF.

The J gene is TRBJ1-2, the V gene TRBV2; D gene uncertain. Trimming took 6 bases from V and 8 from J, leaving 22 bases between them. Germline V gene data show CDR1 as SNHLY and CDR2 as FYNNEI. This CDR3 is built from 15 residues. Here the CDR3 DNA reads TGTGCCAGCAGCAGCCTGTCGGCAGGAGGGCTAGGCTACACCTTC. Translating it yields CASSSLSAGGLGYTF.

The chain joins TRBV19 to TRBJ2-7; 8 bases map to TRBD1. This CDR3 is 14 amino acids long. The V gene end was trimmed by 7 bases and the J gene end by 3 bases; junction bases not matched to a gene: 8. The germline V gene encodes CDR1 LNHDA and CDR2 SQIVND (reference sequence). This CDR3 reads CASKVSGTGYEQYF. Here the CDR3 DNA reads TGTGCCAGTAAAGTATCCGGGACAGGCTACGAGCAGTACTTC.

V gene TRBV30 combines with J gene TRBJ2-5; 10 bases are shared with TRBD1. The CDR3 has 15 residues. V dropped 2 bases and J dropped 1; count of bases not matched to a gene: 4. The germline gives CDR1 GTSNPN, CDR2 SVGIG (reference sequence). The CDR3 DNA reads as TGTGCCTGGAGTTCGGGACAGGGGATCCAAGAGACCCAGTACTTC. It encodes CAWSSGQGIQETQYF.

The V gene is TRBV4-1, the J gene TRBJ2-4, with D perhaps matching TRBD1 (5 bases). V was trimmed by 1 base and J by 4 bases, leaving 14 bases between them. The germline gives CDR1 MGHRA, CDR2 YSYEKL. The CDR3 covers 16 residues. CDR3 coding DNA: TGCGCCAGCAGCCAAGCTCGACAGCCCGATAAAAACATTCAGTACTTC. This translates into CASSQARQPDKNIQYF.

V usage is TRBV6-1 and J usage is TRBJ1-5; D unresolved. The CDR3 loop spans 14 amino acids. Germline V gene data show CDR1 as MNHNS and CDR2 as SASEGT. The ends were cut back, 4 bases at V and 0 bases at J, with 7 bases in the middle. CDR3 in amino acids: CASSVTVSNQPQHF. The CDR3 DNA is TGTGCCAGCAGTGTAACAGTTAGCAATCAGCCCCAGCATTTT.

The gene calls are TRBV5-6 and TRBJ1-2, with D tentatively TRBD1 (5 bases). Germline V gene data show CDR1 as SGHDT and CDR2 as YYEEEE. There are 17 residues in the CDR3. The V and J ends lost 0 bases and 7 bases respectively, with 22 bases between them. The CDR3, as DNA: TGTGCCAGCAGCTTGGTAGGTTTTGGCAGGGTTGATTCTGGCTACACCTTC. Protein sequence: CASSLVGFGRVDSGYTF.

This chain's CDR3 is CASSLTGTVYEQYF. The DNA for the CDR3 is TGCGCCAGCAGCTTAACAGGGACGGTCTACGAGCAGTACTTC. This rearrangement joins TRBV5-1 to TRBJ2-7, with a tentative D call TRBD1 (6 bases). Trimming took off 2 bases at V and 3 bases at J, with 12 bases between the two ends. Germline CDR1 reads SGHRS; CDR2 reads YFSETQ. CDR3 length equals 14 residues.

The chain joins TRBV20-1 to TRBJ2-7; D gene unclear. In germline, CDR1 is DFQATT, CDR2 SNEGSKA (reference sequence). The CDR3 is 10 amino acids. V was trimmed by 1 base and J by 7 bases, leaving 5 bases between them. The CDR3 nucleotides read TGCAGTGCTAGAGTCGGGGAGCAGTACTTC. It translates to CSARVGEQYF.

V is TRBV11-3 and J is TRBJ2-5; 10 bases line up with TRBD1. The V gene's germline CDR1 is SGHNT and CDR2 YENEEA. The CDR3 is 15 residues long. The V gene end was trimmed by 1 base and the J gene end by 1 base; junction bases not matched to a gene: 0. The CDR3 DNA reads as TGTGCCAGCAGCTTAGGGACAGGGGGCCAAGAGACCCAGTACTTC. It specifies CASSLGTGGQETQYF.

This chain uses TRBV6-6 with TRBJ2-7, with 9 bases identical to TRBD2. The CDR3 runs 15 residues. J gave up 4 bases and V 6 bases, and 10 bases lay outside the gene matches. Germline V lookup: CDR1 MNHNY, CDR2 SVGAGI (reference sequence). The CDR3 loop reads CASRIAGEGGYEQYF. CDR3 bases: TGTGCCAGCAGAATAGCGGGAGAGGGGGGGTACGAGCAGTACTTC.

The chain carries TRBV13 and TRBJ2-3; a weak D match, TRBD2 (7 bases). V was trimmed by 1 base and J by 6 bases, leaving 14 bases between them. CDR3 size: 15 residues. Germline V gene sequence: CDR1 PRHDT, CDR2 FYEKMQ (reference sequence). CDR3 residues: CASSLDGGGRDTQYF. The CDR3, as DNA: TGTGCCAGCAGCTTAGATGGGGGGGGCCGTGATACGCAGTATTTT.

The V call is TRBV28, the J call TRBJ2-5; D is unclear. Trimming stripped 6 bases from V and 7 bases from J, with 21 bases between. Germline lookup yields CDR1 MDHEN and CDR2 SYDVKM. The CDR3 loop spans 15 amino acids. This CDR3 is CASSTPLIGGPTQYF. DNA of the CDR3: TGTGCCAGCAGCACCCCGTTAATTGGCGGTCCGACCCAGTACTTC.

This chain connects TRBV6-6 to TRBJ2-1, with D possibly being TRBD2 (7 bases). The germline V and J ends were trimmed by 2 bases and 6 bases, with 14 bases remaining between them. The CDR3 has 15 residues. CDR1 and CDR2 from the germline V gene are MNHNY and SVGAGI (reference sequence). Here the CDR3 DNA reads TGTGCCAGCAGTTACAGGGGGGAGGGCTTCAATGAGCAGTTCTTC. Its translation is CASSYRGEGFNEQFF.

The chain carries TRBV21-1 and TRBJ1-2; the table's D call of TRBD1 was not tested on the DNA. TRBV21-1 is listed as a pseudogene. The CDR3 has 14 residues. In nucleotides, the CDR3 is TGTGCCAGCAGCACGCCTCGACAGAACTATGGCTACACCTTC. This codes for CASSTPRQNYGYTF.

The CDR3 region is CASSLGAGRNQPQHF. The CDR3 coding sequence is TGTGCCAGCAGCTTGGGGGCCGGGAGGAATCAGCCCCAGCATTTT. The chain recombines TRBV5-4 with TRBJ1-5; D is undetermined. CDR3 length: 15 residues. V lost 0 bases and J lost 4, with 11 bases in between. Germline CDR1 reads SGHNT; CDR2 reads YYREEE (reference sequence).

This chain uses TRBV19 with TRBJ1-5; TRBD1 aligns across 8 bases. The V gene end was trimmed by 7 bases and the J gene end by 7 bases; junction bases not matched to a gene: 12. Germline loops: CDR1 LNHDA, CDR2 SQIVND (reference sequence). The CDR3 is 15 amino acids. CDR3 sequence reads: CASTGRQGSFQPQHF. CDR3 bases: TGTGCCAGTACTGGCCGACAGGGGTCATTCCAGCCCCAGCATTTT.

V and J are TRBV7-6 and TRBJ2-1, with D tentatively TRBD2 (5 bases). V was cut by 2 bases and J by 7 bases, with 18 bases left in between. Germline loops: CDR1 SGHVS, CDR2 FNYEAQ. CDR3 length: 16 amino acids. CDR3 sequence reads: CASSLRGTRELNEQFF. In DNA, the CDR3 is TGTGCCAGCAGCTTACGGGGTACGAGGGAGCTAAATGAGCAGTTCTTC.

The V gene is TRBV4-2, the J gene TRBJ2-3; possible D gene TRBD2, 5 bases. Deletions cut 1 base from V and 1 base from J, with 6 bases between. Germline assignment: CDR1 LGHNA and CDR2 YNFKEQ. The CDR3 consists of 14 residues. CDR3 amino acids: CASSQGTRTDTQYF. The CDR3 coding sequence is TGTGCCAGCAGCCAAGGGACTCGCACAGATACGCAGTATTTT.

About this clone itself: Compared with germline, one end of the junction differs, possibly owing to a read error. This rearrangement joins TRBV29-1 to TRBJ2-4; D is perhaps TRBD1 (5 bases). Per the germline V gene, CDR1 is SQVTM and CDR2 is ANQGSEA. The CDR3 length is 14 residues. The CDR3 nucleotides are TGCAGCGCAACCGTAAGCCAGGGTAAAAACATTCAGCACTTC. As protein: CSATVSQGKNIQHF.